The clone carrying this T cell receptor (beta chain) showed up just a few times. In the original processing: Counts of nucleated cells, estimated from reference gene primer amplification, were obtained. Assay used: immunoSEQ multiplex PCR; TCRdb lists only in-frame clones, some missing. The V and J calls and clone size come from that table; D and trimming were worked out from the DNA. The table has about 100,000 clones, around 88% seen once. The CDR3 is 13 residues long. Trimming stripped 1 base from V and 12 bases from J, with 13 bases between. Germline values: CDR1 SNHLY, CDR2 FYNNEI. The entry originates in a study of blood T cell repertoires in COVID-19. In the study overall: Material from acute and convalescent COVID-19 was sourced from the United States, Italy and Spain.

This clonotype was sampled from a man aged 50 or older with active or convalescent COVID-19. The sample consisted of peripheral blood. This chain uses TRBV2 with TRBJ1-5; D not certain. The CDR3 loop reads CASSEGWLGVQHF. DNA of the CDR3: TGTGCCAGCAGTGAAGGGTGGCTAGGAGTCCAGCATTTT.